Shown below are 26 T cell receptor beta chains from a single sample sequenced in a study of post-analysis software for immune sequencing data. These receptors have no known antigen. The authors incorporated unique molecular identifiers into the TCR beta cDNA libraries. MiXCR was run by TCRdb on the PCR reads, yielding one entry per CDR3 protein. Of fewer than 700,000 distinct CDR3 sequences listed, 44% were seen once; the top ten hold roughly 1.8%. Study observations and caveats: Five or six TRBV segments, TRBV5-6, TRBV5-1 and TRBV20-1 among them, were found more frequent in patients than controls.

The sequenced sample consisted of blood. Receptor source: a girl between 10 and 17 years old with multiple sclerosis.

This chain links TRBV6-1 with TRBJ2-3; 13 bases map to TRBD2. CDR1 MNHNS and CDR2 SASEGT come from the germline V gene. The trim removed 0 bases at V and 8 bases at J, leaving 14 bases unmatched. This CDR3 has 19 amino acids. The CDR3 region has the DNA TGTGCCAGCAGTGAAGCGCGCGTGAGGACTAGCGGGAGCTGGGGTACGCAGTATTTT. Translating it yields CASSEARVRTSGSWGTQYF.

This clonotype occurred a few times. The chain joins TRBV20-1 to TRBJ2-5; D ambiguous. From germline, CDR1 is DFQATT and CDR2 SNEGSKA (reference sequence). The CDR3 is 10 residues long. The V end was cut by 2 bases, the J end by 12 bases, with 10 bases between. CDR3 sequence reads: CSARLVGEYF. In DNA, the CDR3 is TGCAGTGCTAGATTGGTAGGAGAGTACTTC.

V is TRBV5-1 and J is TRBJ2-7; 8 bases line up with TRBD1. Trimming cost V 3 bases and J 10 bases; bases outside gene matches: 12. The germline CDR1 and CDR2 sequences are SGHRS and YFSETQ. There are 14 residues in the CDR3. The CDR3 reads CASSSGQGEGAQYF. CDR3 in DNA: TGCGCCAGCAGCTCCGGACAGGGTGAGGGGGCCCAGTACTTC.

In its sample, this clonotype was seen once. The chain joins TRBV12-3 or TRBV12-4 to TRBJ1-1, with TRBD1 matching over 10 bases. V was pared by 5 bases and J by 0 bases, with 9 bases of the junction left unmatched. CDR3 length equals 17 residues. The DNA for the CDR3 is TGTGCCAGCAGTCCCGCAGTAGGACAGGGGGTGAACACTGAAGCTTTCTTT. Its translation: CASSPAVGQGVNTEAFF.

This clonotype was picked up a small number of times. The J gene is TRBJ2-4, the V gene TRBV5-8; 10 bases align to TRBD2. The closer fit of TRBJ2-5 to the DNA end suggests the J call may be wrong. The CDR3 has 14 residues. CDR1 is SGHTS and CDR2 is YDEGEE in the germline V gene. CDR3 region: CASSQGLAVETQYF. In DNA, the CDR3 is TGTGCCAGCAGCCAAGGACTAGCGGTAGAGACCCAGTACTTC.

The V and J genes are TRBV29-1 and TRBJ2-1; D gene ambiguous. The CDR3 has 11 amino acids. The ends were cut back, 1 base at V and 7 bases at J, with 5 bases in the middle. Germline CDR1 and CDR2: SQVTM and ANQGSEA. CDR3 nucleotides: TGCAGCGTTGAAGGGATGAATGAGCAGTTCTTC. As protein: CSVEGMNEQFF.

This rearrangement joins TRBV12-3 or TRBV12-4 to TRBJ1-1; unclear D gene. This CDR3 has 13 amino acids. V lost 6 bases and J 5 bases, leaving 13 bases between the germline ends. CDR3 region: CASRPGVRTEAFF. As DNA, the CDR3 is TGTGCCAGCAGACCCGGTGTCAGGACTGAAGCTTTCTTT.

This clonotype came up many times. V is TRBV7-2 and J is TRBJ1-2, with 8 bases identical to TRBD1. This CDR3 region has 14 residues. CDR1 is SGHTA and CDR2 is FQGNSA in the germline V gene. V shed 3 bases and J 8 bases; nucleotides not matched to a gene: 8. The CDR3 reads CASSFYQGAEGYTF. The CDR3 DNA reads TGTGCCAGCAGCTTCTACCAGGGGGCGGAAGGCTACACCTTC. Full variable domain (missing parts from reference TRBV7-2 and TRBJ1-2): GAGVSQSPSNKVTEKGKDVELRCDPISGHTALYWYRQSLGQGLEFLIYFQGNSAPDKSGLPSDRFSAERTGGSVSTLTIQRTQQEDSAVYLCASSFYQGAEGYTFGSGTRLTVV.

The chain employs TRBV6-6 and TRBJ2-7; 7 bases fit TRBD1. The V gene end was trimmed by 6 bases and the J gene end by 0 bases; junction bases not matched to a gene: 5. This CDR3 is built from 14 residues. Looked up from germline, CDR1 is MNHNY and CDR2 is SVGAGI (reference sequence). CDR3 sequence reads: CASSRGGISYEQYF. CDR3 coding DNA: TGTGCCAGCAGCCGAGGGGGCATCTCCTACGAGCAGTACTTC.

V usage is TRBV29-1 and J usage is TRBJ2-3, with D unclear. Trimming took off 7 bases at V and 5 bases at J, with 10 bases between the two ends. Looked up from germline, CDR1 is SQVTM and CDR2 is ANQGSEA. The CDR3 length is 11 residues. CDR3 DNA sequence: TGCAGCGCCATCCGGCTAGATACGCAGTATTTT. Protein: CSAIRLDTQYF.

The J gene is TRBJ2-1, the V gene TRBV28; 13 bases are shared with TRBD2. Germline values: CDR1 MDHEN, CDR2 SYDVKM. The CDR3 sequence is 16 residues long. V was pared by 6 bases and J by 7 bases, with 9 bases of the junction left unmatched. As DNA, the CDR3 is TGTGCCAGCAGCGAAGAACTAGCGGGAGGGGTAAATGAGCAGTTCTTC. Protein sequence: CASSEELAGGVNEQFF.

Comment on this clonotype: A junction boundary mismatches the germline segment, possibly from a read error. The J gene is TRBJ2-7, the V gene TRBV5-1, with D maybe TRBD2 (5 bases). CDR1 and CDR2 from the germline V gene are SGHRS and YFSETQ. This CDR3 spans 15 amino acids. In DNA form, the CDR3 reads TGCACCAGCAGCTTGGAGTCCCGGGGCTCCTACGAGCAGTACTTC. It specifies CTSSLESRGSYEQYF.

This clonotype was recorded once. The V call is TRBV4-1, the J call TRBJ2-5; 11 bases are shared with TRBD2. Gene TRBJ2-7 matches the end of the DNA better, so the J call may be wrong. CDR1 and CDR2 (germline): MGHRA, YSYEKL. The CDR3 contains 16 residues. The CDR3 nucleotides read TGCGCCAGCAGCCTGAAAGATAGCGGGAGGGCCACCGAGCAGTACTTC. It codes for CASSLKDSGRATEQYF.

The rearrangement joins TRBV3-1 to TRBJ2-7, with unresolved D. CDR1 and CDR2 (germline): LGHDT, YNNKEL (reference sequence). This CDR3 comprises 8 residues. Trimming removed 8 bases at V and 6 bases at J, with 2 bases between. The CDR3 DNA reads TGTGCCAGCCGCGAGCAGTACTTC. As protein: CASREQYF.

The table lists this clonotype with a few counts. The chain is built from TRBV5-1 and TRBJ2-1; D remains ambiguous. The CDR3 totals 14 residues. CDR1 and CDR2 from the germline V gene are SGHRS and YFSETQ. V lost 2 bases and J lost 6, with 12 bases in between. CDR3 in amino acids: CASSFLQSVNEQFF. Written as DNA, the CDR3 is TGCGCCAGCAGCTTCCTCCAATCCGTCAATGAGCAGTTCTTC.

This sequence joins TRBV7-2 and TRBJ2-5, with 13 bases matching TRBD2. There are 18 residues in the CDR3. After removal of 0 bases from V and 1 base from J, the junction contained 5 bases not matched to a gene. Germline assignment: CDR1 SGHTA and CDR2 FQGNSA. CDR3 amino acids: CASSLAGLAGASQETQYF. The CDR3 bases are TGTGCCAGCAGCTTAGCTGGACTAGCGGGGGCCTCCCAAGAGACCCAGTACTTC.

This sequence joins TRBV9 and TRBJ2-5, with no clear D. V lost 0 bases, J lost 5 bases, and 8 bases lay in between. Germline V gives CDR1 SGDLS, CDR2 YYNGEE. The CDR3 contains 13 residues. The CDR3 DNA is TGTGCCAGCAGCGTAGCTGTTTTGGAGACCCAGTACTTC. This encodes CASSVAVLETQYF.

The chain recombines TRBV20-1 with TRBJ2-3, with D unresolved. The CDR3 length is 12 residues. Germline CDR1 DFQATT, CDR2 SNEGSKA (reference sequence). V lost 1 base and J lost 4, with 6 bases in between. The CDR3 DNA follows: TGCAGTGCTAGAGTACTGGCAGATACGCAGTATTTT. Amino acids: CSARVLADTQYF.

This clonotype was counted only a few times. The V gene is TRBV3-1, the J gene TRBJ2-7; unclear D gene. CDR1 is LGHDT and CDR2 is YNNKEL in the germline V gene (reference sequence). The CDR3 has 13 residues. The V and J ends lost 3 bases and 6 bases respectively, with 12 bases between them. This chain's CDR3 is CASSQEGIGEQYF. In DNA form, the CDR3 reads TGTGCCAGCAGCCAGGAAGGGATCGGCGAGCAGTACTTC.

This clonotype occurred a few times. This sequence joins TRBV20-1 and TRBJ1-2, with D possibly TRBD1 on 5 matching bases. This CDR3 is 19 amino acids long. Trimming took off 0 bases at V and 2 bases at J, with 25 bases between the two ends. Germline CDR1 and CDR2: DFQATT and SNEGSKA (reference sequence). CDR3 sequence (DNA): TGCAGTGCTAGAGATGAGGTCAGGGACCAAAACCAGATAAACTATGGCTACACCTTC. Translation: CSARDEVRDQNQINYGYTF.

The gene calls are TRBV5-1 and TRBJ1-2; a weak D match, TRBD1 (6 bases). With 4 bases removed from V and 6 bases from J, the gap between germline ends came to 10 bases. The CDR3 spans 12 residues. In germline, CDR1 is SGHRS, CDR2 YFSETQ. Here the CDR3 reads CASSTGTNGYTF. Written as DNA, the CDR3 is TGCGCCAGCAGCACCGGGACAAATGGCTACACCTTC.

CDR3 protein: CASSLRGQGSGEQFF. The CDR3 coding sequence is TGTGCCAGCAGTTTACGGGGACAGGGGAGCGGTGAGCAGTTCTTC. The rearrangement uses TRBV12-3 or TRBV12-4 and TRBJ2-1, with TRBD1 matching 10 bases. The trim removed 2 bases at V and 9 bases at J, leaving 7 bases unmatched. CDR3 length: 15 residues.

This clonotype was detected only a few times. The V gene is TRBV10-2, the J gene TRBJ2-3; TRBD2 might be the D (6 bases). Germline V CDR1 and CDR2: WSHSY, SAAADI. The CDR3 contains 15 residues. Trimming removed 8 bases at V and 0 bases at J, with 15 bases between. CDR3 DNA: TGCGCCAGCGACCTCGCGGGGCGAAGCACAGATACGCAGTATTTT. Protein: CASDLAGRSTDTQYF.

Details on this clonotype: One end of the junction is discordant with germline, which a read error may explain. J is TRBJ2-1 and V is TRBV9; perhaps TRBD2 as D (6 bases). This CDR3 is built from 14 residues. CDR1 is SGDLS and CDR2 is YYNGEE in the germline V gene. CDR3 sequence (DNA): TGTGCCAGCGGCCCGGGAGCGTCCTACAATGGGCAGTTCTTC. It codes for CASGPGASYNGQFF.

The V gene is TRBV4-2, the J gene TRBJ2-1; 9 bases are a match to TRBD2. V was pared by 4 bases and J by 1 base, with 8 bases of the junction left unmatched. The CDR3 consists of 17 residues. CDR1 LGHNA and CDR2 YNFKEQ come from the germline V gene. CDR3 sequence: CASSPKAGGRSYNEQFF. CDR3 coding DNA: TGTGCCAGCAGCCCTAAGGCGGGAGGGAGGTCCTACAATGAGCAGTTCTTC.

This clonotype has more than one count but fewer than ten. A junction boundary mismatches the germline segment, possibly from a read error. The chain recombines TRBV6-5 with TRBJ2-7; 12 bases align to TRBD2. This CDR3 spans 14 amino acids. Germline V gene lookup returns CDR1 MNHEY and CDR2 SVGAGI. CDR3 coding DNA: TGTGCCAGCAGAGGACTAGCGGGATCCTCCGAGCAGTACTTC. The encoded protein is CASRGLAGSSEQYF.